Reported below is one T cell receptor beta chain. The antigen is undetermined. Cells designated naive CD8 were CD45RO-negative and were positively selected for CCR7, with terminally differentiated effector memory CD45RA+ cells excluded. Every donor, a Caucasian adult, lived in Nashville, Tennessee. This specimen belongs to a study of shared clonotypes between healthy human individuals. The test was conducted at deep level. Method: immunoSEQ multiplex PCR; TCRdb's copy keeps in-frame clones and lacks some. This sample has over 2,000,000 clones, with just over 90% found just once. Points from the study as a whole: Larger estimated richness was generally recorded for naive subsets relative to memory subsets.

This TCR was recovered from a man aged 18 to 35 in good health. Some clones in this sample may be carry-over from other donors' samples. Sequences were obtained from naive CD8+ T cells from PBMCs.

CDR3 coding DNA: TGTGCCTCCCGGCAGGGTAATGAGCAGTTCTTC. The encoded protein is CASRQGNEQFF. The chain uses TRBV5-4 and TRBJ2-1; perhaps TRBD1 as D (5 bases). Germline values: CDR1 SGHNT, CDR2 YYREEE (reference sequence). Trimming shortened V by 10 bases and J by 7 bases, and 12 bases separated the two germline ends. This CDR3 region has 11 residues.